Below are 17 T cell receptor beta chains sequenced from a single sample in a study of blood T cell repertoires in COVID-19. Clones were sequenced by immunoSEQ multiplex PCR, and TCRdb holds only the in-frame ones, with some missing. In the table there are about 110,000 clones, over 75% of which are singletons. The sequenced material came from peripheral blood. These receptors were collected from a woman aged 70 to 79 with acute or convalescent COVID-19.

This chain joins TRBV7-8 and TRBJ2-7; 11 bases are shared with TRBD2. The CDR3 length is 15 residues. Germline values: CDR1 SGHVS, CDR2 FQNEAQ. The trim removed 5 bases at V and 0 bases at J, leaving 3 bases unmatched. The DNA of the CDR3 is TGTGCCAGCAGCCGACTAGCGGGATACTCCTACGAGCAGTACTTC. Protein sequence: CASSRLAGYSYEQYF.

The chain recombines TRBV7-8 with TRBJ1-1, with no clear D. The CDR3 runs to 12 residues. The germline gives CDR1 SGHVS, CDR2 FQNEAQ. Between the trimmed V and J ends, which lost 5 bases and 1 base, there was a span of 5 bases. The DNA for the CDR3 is TGTGCCAGCAGCCCTCCGAACACTGAAGCTTTCTTT. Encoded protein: CASSPPNTEAFF.

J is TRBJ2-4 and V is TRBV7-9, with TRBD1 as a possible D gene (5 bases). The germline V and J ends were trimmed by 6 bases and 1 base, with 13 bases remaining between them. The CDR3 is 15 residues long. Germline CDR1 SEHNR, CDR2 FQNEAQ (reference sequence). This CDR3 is CASSHTSGAKNIQYF. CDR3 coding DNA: TGTGCCAGCAGTCACACCTCAGGGGCCAAAAACATTCAGTACTTC. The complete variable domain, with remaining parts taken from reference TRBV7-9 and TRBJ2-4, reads DTGVSQNPRHKITKRGQNVTFRCDPISEHNRLYWYRQTLGQGPEFLTYFQNEAQLEKSRLLSDRFSAERPKGSFSTLEIQRTEQGDSAMYLCASSHTSGAKNIQYFGAGTRLSVL.

The CDR3 sequence is CASSSSLDTYEQYF. For the CDR3, the DNA is TGTGCCAGCAGTAGTAGTTTGGACACCTACGAGCAGTACTTC. The chain employs TRBV6-5 and TRBJ2-7, with TRBD1 as a possible D gene (5 bases). Trimming took 5 bases from V and 2 from J, leaving 13 bases between them. The CDR3 sequence is 14 residues long. CDR1 is MNHEY, CDR2 SVGAGI, per germline.

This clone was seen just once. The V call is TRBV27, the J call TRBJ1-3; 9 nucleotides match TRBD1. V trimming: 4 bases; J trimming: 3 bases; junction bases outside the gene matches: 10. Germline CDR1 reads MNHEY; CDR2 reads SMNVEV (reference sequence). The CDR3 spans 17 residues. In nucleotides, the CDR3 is TGTGCCAGCAGTTCACAGGGGGCGCGGGGGTATGGAAACACCATATATTTT. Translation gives CASSSQGARGYGNTIYF.

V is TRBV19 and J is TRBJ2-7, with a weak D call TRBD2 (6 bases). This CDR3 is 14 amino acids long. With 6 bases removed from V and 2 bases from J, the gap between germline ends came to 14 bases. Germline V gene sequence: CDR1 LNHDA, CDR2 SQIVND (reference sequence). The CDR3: CASSFPGLTYEQYF. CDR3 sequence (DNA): TGTGCCAGTAGCTTCCCGGGACTGACCTACGAGCAGTACTTC.

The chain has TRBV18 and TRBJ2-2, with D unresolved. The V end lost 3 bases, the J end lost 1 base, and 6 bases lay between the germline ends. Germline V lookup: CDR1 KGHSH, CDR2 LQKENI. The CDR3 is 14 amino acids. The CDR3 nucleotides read TGTGCCAGCTCACCCGCCAGGAACACCGGGGAGCTGTTTTTT. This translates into CASSPARNTGELFF.

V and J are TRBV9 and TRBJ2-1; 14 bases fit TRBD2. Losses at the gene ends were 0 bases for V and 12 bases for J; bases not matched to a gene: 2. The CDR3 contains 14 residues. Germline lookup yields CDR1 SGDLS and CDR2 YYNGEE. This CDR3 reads CASSVEGLAGVQFF. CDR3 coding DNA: TGTGCCAGCAGCGTAGAGGGACTAGCGGGGGTGCAGTTCTTC.

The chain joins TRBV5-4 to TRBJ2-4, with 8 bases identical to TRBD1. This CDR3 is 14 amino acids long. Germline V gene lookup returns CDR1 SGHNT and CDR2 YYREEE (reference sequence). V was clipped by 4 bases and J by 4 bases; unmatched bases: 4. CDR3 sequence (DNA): TGTGCCAGCAGCATGACAGGGGATAAAAACATTCAGTACTTC. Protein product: CASSMTGDKNIQYF.

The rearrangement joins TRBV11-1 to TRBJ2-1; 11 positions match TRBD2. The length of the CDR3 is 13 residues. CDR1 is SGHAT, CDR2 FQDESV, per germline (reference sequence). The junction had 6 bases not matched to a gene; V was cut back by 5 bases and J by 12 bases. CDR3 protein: CASSRSGGAGQFF. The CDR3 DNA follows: TGTGCCAGCAGCCGTAGCGGGGGGGCCGGGCAGTTCTTC.

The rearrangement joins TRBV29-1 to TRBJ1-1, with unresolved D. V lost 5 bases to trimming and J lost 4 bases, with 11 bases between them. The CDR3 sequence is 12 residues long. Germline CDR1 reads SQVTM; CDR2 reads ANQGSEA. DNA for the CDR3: TGCAGCGTTTTGTCGGGATTCACTGAAGCTTTCTTT. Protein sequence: CSVLSGFTEAFF.

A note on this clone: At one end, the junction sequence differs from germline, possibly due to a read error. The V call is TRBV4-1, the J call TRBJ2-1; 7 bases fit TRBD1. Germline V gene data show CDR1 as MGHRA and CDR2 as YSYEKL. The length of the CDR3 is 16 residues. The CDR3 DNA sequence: TGCGCCAGCAGCCAAGCGGTAGCAGGGGGTTACAGTGAGCAGTTCTTC. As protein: CASSQAVAGGYSEQFF.

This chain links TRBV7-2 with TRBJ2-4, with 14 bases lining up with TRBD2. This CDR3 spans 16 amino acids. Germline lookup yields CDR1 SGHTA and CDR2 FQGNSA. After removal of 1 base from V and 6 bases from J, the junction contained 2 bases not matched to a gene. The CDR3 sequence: CASSLGGTSGRNIQYF. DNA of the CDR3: TGTGCCAGCAGCTTAGGGGGGACTAGCGGGAGAAACATTCAGTACTTC.

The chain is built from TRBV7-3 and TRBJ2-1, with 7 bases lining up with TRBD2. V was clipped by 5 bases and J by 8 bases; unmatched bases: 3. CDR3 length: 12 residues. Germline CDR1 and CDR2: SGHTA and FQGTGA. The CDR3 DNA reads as TGTGCCAGCAGCGATGGACTAGATGAGCAGTTCTTC. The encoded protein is CASSDGLDEQFF.

The CDR3 DNA is TGTGCCAGCACCTACCACACTGAAGCTTTCTTT. It yields the protein CASTYHTEAFF. The chain is built from TRBV28 and TRBJ1-1; no firm D call. V lost 7 bases and J lost 3, with 6 bases in between. The CDR3 loop spans 11 amino acids. The germline V gene has CDR1 MDHEN and CDR2 SYDVKM.

In DNA, the CDR3 is TGTGCCAGCAGTTCGTCCAGCTCCTACGAGCAGTACTTC. This gives the protein CASSSSSSYEQYF. The rearrangement joins TRBV27 to TRBJ2-7, with unresolved D. V dropped 4 bases and J dropped 0 bases, with 7 bases sitting between them. Germline loops: CDR1 MNHEY, CDR2 SMNVEV (reference sequence). This CDR3 is built from 13 residues.

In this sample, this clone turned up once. CDR3 sequence reads: CASSLWQVNTEAFF. CDR3 in DNA: TGTGCCAGCAGTTTATGGCAGGTGAACACTGAAGCTTTCTTT. This chain links TRBV28 with TRBJ1-1; D unresolved. V lost 0 bases, J lost 0 bases, and 5 bases lay in between. The CDR3 sequence is 14 residues long. From germline, CDR1 is MDHEN and CDR2 SYDVKM. Supplemented by reference TRBV28 and TRBJ1-1, the full variable domain reads DVKVTQSSRYLVKRTGEKVFLECVQDMDHENMFWYRQDPGLGLRLIYFSYDVKMKEKGDIPEGYSVSREKKERFSLILESASTNQTSMYLCASSLWQVNTEAFFGQGTRLTVV.